Detailed here is one TCR beta chain. Its cognate antigen is unknown. 60 Vbeta and 13 Jbeta primers were used in PCR. Produced via immunoSEQ multiplex PCR; TCRdb's table is partial and in-frame only. In the table there are about 190,000 clones, over 80% of which are singletons. This CDR3 region has 13 residues. V was cut by 5 bases and J by 7 bases, with 14 bases left in between. Germline V gene lookup returns CDR1 SGHVS and CDR2 FNYEAQ. The sample is drawn from a study of cytomegalovirus exposure and HLA in healthy donors. Broader study findings: Available immune exposure information covered CMV serostatus only. Segments of the TCR beta V type were, in most cases, productive about 87% or about 30% of the time in an earlier analysis. A classifier reportedly called cytomegalovirus status with high sensitivity and specificity.

The material sequenced was PBMCs. The clonotype originates from a man aged 40-49 years in good health and CMV-seropositive. This chain joins TRBV7-6 and TRBJ1-1; no clear D. The CDR3 loop is CASSPGEVGEAFF. CDR3 DNA sequence: TGTGCCAGCAGCCCCGGGGAGGTCGGTGAAGCTTTCTTT.